This T cell receptor beta chain was captured by sequencing in a study of blood T cell repertoires in COVID-19. Turning to the study itself: T cells, B-cell-depleted T cells, or PBMCs supplied cDNA or gDNA.

The CDR3 is made up of 19 amino acids. The V and J ends lost 5 bases and 8 bases, in that order; junction bases with no gene match: 22. Germline V gene sequence: CDR1 MNHEY, CDR2 SMNVEV (reference sequence). Assay: immunoSEQ multiplex PCR; the TCRdb copy retains only in-frame clones and omits some. The sample holds roughly 320,000 clones, 85% to 95% seen once. The receptor comes from a woman under 40 who had been exposed to COVID-19. The V call is TRBV27, the J call TRBJ2-1; 9 bases line up with TRBD2. The specimen sequenced was PBMCs or T cells enriched from blood (not recorded which). The CDR3 nucleotides are TGTGCCAGCAGTCTCCGTCCGGCAGCGGGGGGCCATCATGGGTATGAGCAGTTCTTC. Its protein is CASSLRPAAGGHHGYEQFF.